In its sample, the clone carrying this T cell receptor beta chain was seen a few times. This entry comes from a study of blood T cell repertoires in COVID-19. TCRdb's table, derived via immunoSEQ multiplex PCR, lists solely in-frame clones and lacks some. The table shows some 250,000 clones, with about 89% occurring only once. CDR3 length: 15 residues. Germline values: CDR1 MNHEY, CDR2 SVGAGI. With 7 bases clipped from V and 6 bases from J, the junction kept 15 bases outside the gene matches. Participants came from some 23 US areas, aged roughly 18 to 95 years. Recovery meant two consecutive negative NP/OP PCR tests, professional clearance, or resolved symptoms.

The rearrangement joins TRBV6-5 to TRBJ2-7; 7 nucleotides agree with TRBD1. The origin of this receptor is a man in his forties or fifties who had recovered from COVID-19. The source material was PBMCs or T cells enriched from blood (not recorded which). The CDR3 reads CASKKDRATSGEQYF. In DNA form, the CDR3 reads TGTGCCAGCAAAAAAGACAGGGCCACTTCCGGCGAGCAGTACTTC.